The text below deals with one T cell receptor beta chain. Germline trimming cut 6 bases from V and 7 bases from J; bases unmatched to any gene: 8. This CDR3 spans 14 amino acids. The germline V gene has CDR1 LNHDA and CDR2 SQIVND (reference sequence). The sample is drawn from a study of blood T cell repertoires in COVID-19. Study summary: COVID-19 samples, acute and convalescent, were from the United States, Italy and Spain. PBMCs, B-cell-depleted T cells, or T cells were the source of the cDNA or gDNA that made up the material.

Study processing details: Reference gene primers were amplified, and this amplification served to estimate nucleated cell counts. Libraries were prepared by immunoSEQ multiplex PCR; TCRdb keeps only in-frame clonotypes and omits some of them. That table gives V, J and clone size, and the DNA gave D and trimming. The sample lists about 120,000 clones; 85% were seen once. The chain employs TRBV19 and TRBJ1-2, with TRBD1 matching 10 bases. Source material: peripheral blood. The TCR sequence derives from a human donor in a cohort sampled during active COVID-19. The CDR3 sequence: CASSLTGGRGGYTF. The CDR3 coding sequence is TGTGCCAGTAGCCTGACAGGGGGCCGGGGTGGCTACACCTTC.